The sequence of this TCR beta chain was determined in a study of OX40 agonist ivuxolimab in advanced cancers. Study information: Cancers in dose escalation were hepatocellular, melanoma, renal cell and head and neck. Study-level points and caveats: On average, a greater number of expanded clones characterised CD8+ T cells relative to CD4+.

Generated by immunoSEQ multiplex PCR, the TCRdb table keeps only in-frame clones and is missing some. The top ten clones hold more than 0.6% of a sample with around 89,000 clones, around 90% of them seen once. Peripheral blood came from all dose cohorts at three timepoints. The V gene's germline CDR1 is MNHEY and CDR2 SVGAGI. The CDR3 runs 14 residues. Deletions cut 2 bases from V and 2 bases from J, with 10 bases between. As for this clone: What it binds is not known.

Specimen: CD4+ or CD8+ T cells sorted from blood, collected in a trial of the OX40 agonist ivuxolimab. The chain couples TRBV6-5 to TRBJ2-7; D possibly corresponds to TRBD1 (5 bases). The origin of this receptor is an adult with an advanced solid tumor such as melanoma, head and neck, liver or kidney cancer. The CDR3 protein is CASSYRPDTYEQYF. CDR3 DNA sequence: TGTGCCAGCAGTTACCGGCCGGACACCTACGAGCAGTACTTC.